This passage covers 17 T cell receptor beta chains from one sample sequenced in a study of T cell changes during pregnancy in multiple sclerosis (dated by TCRdb to 2018 to 2020). The library was obtained by the immunoSEQ multiplex PCR assay. The table was pulled from immuneACCESS by TCRdb, which kept in-frame rearrangements only. Such tables lose some clones; where checked, under half of the loss comes from unresolved V genes, and the rest has no known cause. The sample table contains about 120,000 clones; only one count was recorded for about 93% of them. Together, the top ten hold 6.2% of the sample. The sequenced sample was peripheral blood, obtained before pregnancy. Receptor source: a female donor with multiple sclerosis, enrolled in a pregnancy study.

This chain links TRBV10-3 with TRBJ2-7, with 7 bases matching TRBD2. The CDR3 consists of 16 residues. The junction had 8 bases not matched to a gene; V was cut back by 3 bases and J by 0 bases. CDR1 ENHRY and CDR2 SYGVKD come from the germline V gene. The CDR3 sequence: CAISETGGPSSYEQYF. The DNA for the CDR3 is TGTGCCATCAGTGAAACGGGGGGACCGAGCTCCTACGAGCAGTACTTC.

The chain links TRBV28 to TRBJ2-6; 10 bases are a match to TRBD1. The CDR3 extends over 18 amino acids. With V trimmed by 8 bases and J by 0 bases, 10 bases remained unmatched. Germline CDR1 reads MDHEN; CDR2 reads SYDVKM. The CDR3 DNA reads as TGTGCCAGCGGGGACAGGGGTGGAGAGTCCTCTGGGGCCAACGTCCTGACTTTC. This gives the protein CASGDRGGESSGANVLTF.

The V and J genes are TRBV7-9 and TRBJ2-7; TRBD2 is a possible D gene (6 bases). The germline V gene has CDR1 SEHNR and CDR2 FQNEAQ (reference sequence). Trimming removed 5 bases at V and 4 bases at J, with 21 bases between. The CDR3 covers 16 residues. The CDR3 is CASSLSRGSNPYEQYF. In DNA, the CDR3 is TGTGCCAGCAGCCTGTCCCGGGGGTCCAATCCTTACGAGCAGTACTTC.

The CDR3 coding sequence is TGTGCCAGCATGGAGGGACAGGGGGGGACCTACGAGCAGTACTTC. Its translation is CASMEGQGGTYEQYF. The rearrangement uses TRBV28 and TRBJ2-7, with 11 bases matching TRBD1. This CDR3 is built from 15 residues. The ends lost 7 bases at V and 2 bases at J; junction bases unmatched: 7. The V gene's germline CDR1 is MDHEN and CDR2 SYDVKM.

The chain recombines TRBV2 with TRBJ2-7, with TRBD2 identical over 9 bases. The CDR3 is 14 amino acids. V lost 3 bases to trimming and J lost 6 bases; unmatched junction nucleotides: 6. Germline CDR1 reads SNHLY; CDR2 reads FYNNEI. The DNA of the CDR3 is TGTGCCAGCAGTGAGCTAGCGGGAACCTCCGAGCAGTACTTC. It yields the protein CASSELAGTSEQYF.

This chain connects TRBV7-2 to TRBJ1-1; the D gene is possibly TRBD1 (6 bases). The V end lost 1 base, the J end lost 3 bases, and 9 bases lay between the germline ends. CDR3 length: 14 residues. From germline, CDR1 is SGHTA and CDR2 FQGNSA. The CDR3 sequence is CASSLVGGDTEAFF. CDR3 bases: TGTGCCAGCAGCTTAGTAGGGGGGGACACTGAAGCTTTCTTT.

V usage is TRBV19 and J usage is TRBJ2-2; the match to TRBD2 covers 7 bases. With V trimmed by 8 bases and J by 6 bases, 9 bases remained unmatched. Germline values: CDR1 LNHDA, CDR2 SQIVND (reference sequence). The CDR3 spans 14 residues. The CDR3 is CASSGTTYSGELFF. CDR3 bases: TGTGCCAGTTCCGGGACTACCTACTCCGGGGAGCTGTTTTTT.

The rearrangement links TRBV6-1 to TRBJ1-2; 10 bases are shared with TRBD1. The CDR3 has 15 residues. Per the germline V gene, CDR1 is MNHNS and CDR2 is SASEGT. V lost 1 base to trimming and J lost 5 bases; unmatched junction nucleotides: 4. CDR3 coding DNA: TGTGCCAGCAGTGAAGGGACAGGGGGTCGGTATGGCTACACCTTC. It specifies CASSEGTGGRYGYTF.

The J gene is TRBJ2-5, the V gene TRBV7-9; 8 nucleotides line up with TRBD1. The CDR3 covers 15 residues. Germline CDR1 SEHNR, CDR2 FQNEAQ (reference sequence). After removal of 5 bases from V and 5 bases from J, the junction contained 10 bases not matched to a gene. CDR3 in DNA: TGTGCCAGCAGCCACATCGACAGGGGCGGGGAGACCCAGTACTTC. This sequence encodes CASSHIDRGGETQYF.

This clone was recorded once. This chain links TRBV7-6 with TRBJ2-2, with 7 bases fitting TRBD1. The CDR3 spans 15 residues. V was clipped by 4 bases and J by 1 base; unmatched bases: 3. Germline-derived CDR1 and CDR2 are SGHVS and FNYEAQ. The CDR3 DNA sequence: TGTGCCAGCAGCTCCGGGACAGTGAACACCGGGGAGCTGTTTTTT. Translating gives CASSSGTVNTGELFF.

This sequence joins TRBV29-1 and TRBJ2-7, with 8 bases fitting TRBD1. CDR1 is SQVTM and CDR2 is ANQGSEA in the germline V gene. The V gene end was trimmed by 4 bases and the J gene end by 3 bases; junction bases not matched to a gene: 8. This CDR3 contains 14 residues. CDR3 residues: CSVVQGARFYEQYF. The CDR3 DNA sequence: TGCAGCGTTGTCCAGGGGGCGAGGTTCTACGAGCAGTACTTC.

This clone was recorded once. This chain uses TRBV9 with TRBJ2-5, with 7 nucleotides matching TRBD2. This CDR3 has 19 amino acids. CDR1 SGDLS and CDR2 YYNGEE come from the germline V gene. Trimming at V came to 0 bases and at J to 5 bases, leaving 19 bases not matched to a gene. CDR3 nucleotides: TGTGCCAGCAGCGTAGGAGGTGCCGGGCAGCTCCTCGGGGGGGAGACCCAGTACTTC. Its protein product is CASSVGGAGQLLGGETQYF.

The rearrangement uses TRBV28 and TRBJ1-4; possible D gene TRBD1, 5 bases. The length of the CDR3 is 17 residues. The V and J ends lost 3 bases and 7 bases respectively, with 21 bases between them. CDR1 and CDR2 (germline): MDHEN, SYDVKM. This chain's CDR3 is CASSFYRGSLGGEKLFF. The CDR3, as DNA: TGTGCCAGCAGTTTTTATCGGGGTTCCTTGGGGGGTGAAAAACTGTTTTTT.

Worth noting for this clone: The identical CDR3 is also encoded by other nucleotide sequences in the sample. J is TRBJ1-1 and V is TRBV9; D gene uncertain. There are 13 residues in the CDR3. Trimming removed 2 bases at V and 0 bases at J, with 5 bases between. From germline, CDR1 is SGDLS and CDR2 YYNGEE. The CDR3 coding sequence is TGTGCCAGCAGCGTGTCCTTGAACACTGAAGCTTTCTTT. This translates into CASSVSLNTEAFF.

The J gene is TRBJ1-2, the V gene TRBV10-3; D unresolved. V shed 3 bases and J shed 0 bases, with 5 bases lying between them. The CDR3 runs 13 residues. The germline V gene has CDR1 ENHRY and CDR2 SYGVKD. The CDR3 DNA follows: TGTGCCATCAGTGATCAGTCTAACTATGGCTACACCTTC. Protein sequence: CAISDQSNYGYTF.

This sequence joins TRBV5-4 and TRBJ2-1; 11 nucleotides align to TRBD2. V dropped 4 bases and J dropped 0; count of bases not matched to a gene: 3. Germline V lookup: CDR1 SGHNT, CDR2 YYREEE (reference sequence). The CDR3 is 16 residues long. CDR3 sequence (DNA): TGTGCCAGCAGCCCCACTAGCGGGAGCTCCTACAATGAGCAGTTCTTC. Its protein product is CASSPTSGSSYNEQFF.

J is TRBJ1-3 and V is TRBV7-9, with no clear D. This CDR3 is built from 17 residues. V was shortened by 5 bases and J by 2 bases, with 19 bases between the two germline ends. Germline values: CDR1 SEHNR, CDR2 FQNEAQ (reference sequence). In DNA, the CDR3 is TGTGCCAGCAGCCGATTCTCGGGGAAATTCCCTGGAAACACCATATATTTT. Translated: CASSRFSGKFPGNTIYF. The full variable domain, its missing parts supplied by reference TRBV7-9 and TRBJ1-3, is DTGVSQNPRHKITKRGQNVTFRCDPISEHNRLYWYRQTLGQGPEFLTYFQNEAQLEKSRLLSDRFSAERPKGSFSTLEIQRTEQGDSAMYLCASSRFSGKFPGNTIYFGEGSWLTVV.